This TCR beta chain was profiled in a study of blood T cell repertoires in COVID-19. About the research overall: Some COVID-19 samples were acute and others convalescent; all came from the United States, Italy and Spain. T cells, B-cell-depleted T cells, or PBMCs provided the cDNA or gDNA that served as material.

CDR1 and CDR2 (germline): LGHDT, YNNKEL (reference sequence). The CDR3 has 13 residues. V gave up 0 bases and J gave up 4 bases, with 7 bases separating them. Produced via immunoSEQ multiplex PCR; TCRdb's table is partial and in-frame only. The table shows 150,000 to 200,000 clones, with around 83% occurring only once. This chain connects TRBV3-1 (or the pseudogene TRBV3-2) to TRBJ2-7; no firm D call. The sequenced sample consisted of peripheral blood. The clonotype originates from a human donor in a cohort sampled during active COVID-19. The CDR3 is CASSQDELYEQYF. CDR3 DNA: TGTGCCAGCAGCCAAGATGAGTTATACGAGCAGTACTTC.